This T cell receptor delta chain was obtained from a study of γδ T cells in repeated Plasmodium falciparum infection. This clone was counted only a few times. TCRdb ran CATT on the multiplex PCR reads. The sample contains around 52,000 delta-chain clones, approximately 1.5% of which appear only once. Sequencing used gamma-delta T cells from blood. The receptor was derived from a pool of human donors (malaria-infected and uninfected, not separated).

CDR3 protein: CALGELGVYWGISLTAQLFF. CDR3 nucleotide sequence: TGTGCTCTTGGGGAACTTGGGGTGTACTGGGGGATATCTCTGACAGCACAACTCTTCTTT. The chain joins TRDV1 to TRDJ2, with 11 bases lining up with TRDD3. The V and J ends lost 0 bases and 3 bases, in that order; junction bases with no gene match: 12. This CDR3 contains 20 residues. Germline CDR1 reads TSWWSYY; CDR2 reads QGS.